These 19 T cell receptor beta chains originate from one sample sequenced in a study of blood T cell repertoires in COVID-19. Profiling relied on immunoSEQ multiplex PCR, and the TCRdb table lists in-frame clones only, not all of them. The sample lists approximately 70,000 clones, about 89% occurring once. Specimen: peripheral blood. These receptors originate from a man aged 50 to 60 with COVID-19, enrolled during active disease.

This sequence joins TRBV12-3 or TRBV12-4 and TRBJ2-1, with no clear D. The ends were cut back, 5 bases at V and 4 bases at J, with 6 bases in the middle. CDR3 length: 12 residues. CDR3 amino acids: CASSEEYNEQFF. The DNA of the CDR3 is TGTGCCAGCAGTGAAGAGTACAATGAGCAGTTCTTC.

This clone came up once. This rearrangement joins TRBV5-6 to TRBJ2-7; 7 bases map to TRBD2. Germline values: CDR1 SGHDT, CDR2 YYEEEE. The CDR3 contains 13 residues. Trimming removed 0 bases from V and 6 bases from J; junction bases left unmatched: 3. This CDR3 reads CASSLVSGGEQYV. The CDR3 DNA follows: TGTGCCAGCAGCTTGGTCTCGGGAGGCGAGCAGTACGTC.

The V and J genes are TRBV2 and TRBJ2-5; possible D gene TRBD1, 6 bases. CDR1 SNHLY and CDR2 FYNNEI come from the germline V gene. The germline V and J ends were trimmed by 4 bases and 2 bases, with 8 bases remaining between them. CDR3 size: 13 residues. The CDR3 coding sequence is TGTGCCAGCAGTGGGACAGTTCAAGAGACCCAGTACTTC. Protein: CASSGTVQETQYF.

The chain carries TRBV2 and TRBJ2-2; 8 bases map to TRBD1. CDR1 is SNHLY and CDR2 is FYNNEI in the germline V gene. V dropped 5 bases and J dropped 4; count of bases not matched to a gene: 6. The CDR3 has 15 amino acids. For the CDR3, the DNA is TGTGCCAGCAGTTTGCAGGGGGCCAGCACCGGGGAGCTGTTTTTT. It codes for CASSLQGASTGELFF.

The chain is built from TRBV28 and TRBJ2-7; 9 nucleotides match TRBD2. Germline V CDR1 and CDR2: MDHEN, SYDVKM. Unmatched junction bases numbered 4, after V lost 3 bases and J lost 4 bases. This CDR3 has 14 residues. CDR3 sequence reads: CASSFVAGGYEQYF. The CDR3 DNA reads TGTGCCAGCAGTTTTGTCGCGGGAGGGTACGAGCAGTACTTC.

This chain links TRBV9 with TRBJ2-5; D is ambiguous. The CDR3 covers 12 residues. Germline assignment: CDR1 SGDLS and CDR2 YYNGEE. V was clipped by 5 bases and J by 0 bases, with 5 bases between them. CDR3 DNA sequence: TGTGCCAGCAGTGCAGACCAAGAGACCCAGTACTTC. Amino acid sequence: CASSADQETQYF.

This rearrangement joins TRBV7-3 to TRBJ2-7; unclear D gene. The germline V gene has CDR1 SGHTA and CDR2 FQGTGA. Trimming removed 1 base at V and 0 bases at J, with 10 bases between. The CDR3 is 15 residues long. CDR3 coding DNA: TGTGCCAGCAGCTTAAACCAGGCCCCCTCCTACGAGCAGTACGTC. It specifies CASSLNQAPSYEQYV.

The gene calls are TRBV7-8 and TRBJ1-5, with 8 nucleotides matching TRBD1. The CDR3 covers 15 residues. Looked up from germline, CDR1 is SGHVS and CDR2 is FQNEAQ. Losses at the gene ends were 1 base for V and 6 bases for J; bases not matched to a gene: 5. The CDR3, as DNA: TGTGCCAGCAGCTTAGGGACAGGGATGGGTCAGCCCCAGCATTTT. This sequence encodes CASSLGTGMGQPQHF.

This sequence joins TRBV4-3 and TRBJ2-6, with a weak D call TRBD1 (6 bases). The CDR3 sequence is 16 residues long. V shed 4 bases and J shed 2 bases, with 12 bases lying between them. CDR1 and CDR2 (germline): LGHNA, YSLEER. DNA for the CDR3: TGCGCCAGCAGCCTTAGAGGGGGTACTGGGGCCAACGTCCTGACTTTC. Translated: CASSLRGGTGANVLTF.

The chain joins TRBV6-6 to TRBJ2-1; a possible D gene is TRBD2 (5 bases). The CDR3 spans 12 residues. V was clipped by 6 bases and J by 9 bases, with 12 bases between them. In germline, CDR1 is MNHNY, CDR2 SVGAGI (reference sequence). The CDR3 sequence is CASSITRSEQFF. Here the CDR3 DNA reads TGTGCCAGCAGCATTACTAGATCTGAGCAGTTCTTC.

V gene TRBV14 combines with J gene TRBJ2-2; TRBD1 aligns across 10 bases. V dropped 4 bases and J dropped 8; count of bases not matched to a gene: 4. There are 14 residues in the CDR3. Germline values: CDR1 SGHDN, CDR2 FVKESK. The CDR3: CASSRDRGGGELFF. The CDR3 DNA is TGTGCCAGCAGCCGGGACAGGGGTGGAGGGGAGCTGTTTTTT.

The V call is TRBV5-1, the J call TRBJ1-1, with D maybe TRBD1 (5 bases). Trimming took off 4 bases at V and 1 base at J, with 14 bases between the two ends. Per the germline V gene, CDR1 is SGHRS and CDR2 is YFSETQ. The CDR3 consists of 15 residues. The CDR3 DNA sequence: TGCGCCAGCAGCCGGGGGGGGACCCAGAACACTGAAGCTTTCTTT. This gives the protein CASSRGGTQNTEAFF.

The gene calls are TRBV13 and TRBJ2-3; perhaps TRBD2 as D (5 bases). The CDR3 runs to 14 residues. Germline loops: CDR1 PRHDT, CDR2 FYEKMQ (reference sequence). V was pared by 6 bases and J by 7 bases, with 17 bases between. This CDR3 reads CASSRPSSIHTQYF. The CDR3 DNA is TGTGCCAGCAGTCGACCTTCTAGCATACATACGCAGTATTTT.

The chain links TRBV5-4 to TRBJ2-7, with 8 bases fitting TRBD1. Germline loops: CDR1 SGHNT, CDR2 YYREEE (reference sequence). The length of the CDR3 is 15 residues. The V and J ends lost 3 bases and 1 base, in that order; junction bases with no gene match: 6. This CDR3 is CASSYGQGVSYEQYV. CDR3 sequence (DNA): TGTGCCAGCAGCTACGGACAGGGTGTTTCCTACGAGCAGTACGTC.

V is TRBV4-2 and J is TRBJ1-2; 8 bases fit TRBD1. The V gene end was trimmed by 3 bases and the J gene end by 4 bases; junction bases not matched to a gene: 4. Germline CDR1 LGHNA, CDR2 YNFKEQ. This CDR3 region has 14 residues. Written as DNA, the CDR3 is TGTGCCAGCAGCCAGGACAGGGCCCCCTATGGCTACACCTTC. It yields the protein CASSQDRAPYGYTF.

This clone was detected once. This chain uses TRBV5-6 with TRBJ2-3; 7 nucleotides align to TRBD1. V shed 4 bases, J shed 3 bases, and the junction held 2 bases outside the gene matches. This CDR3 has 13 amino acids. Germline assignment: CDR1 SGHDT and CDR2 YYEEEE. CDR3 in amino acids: CASSPQGTDTQYF. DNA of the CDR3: TGTGCCAGCAGCCCACAGGGGACAGATACGCAGTATTTT.

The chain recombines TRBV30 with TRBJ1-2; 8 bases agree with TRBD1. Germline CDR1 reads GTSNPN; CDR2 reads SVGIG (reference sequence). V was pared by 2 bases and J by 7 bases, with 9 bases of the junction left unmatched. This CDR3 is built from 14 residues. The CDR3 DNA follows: TGTGCCTGGAGTTCCCGATCAGGGGGCGTTGGCTACACCTTC. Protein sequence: CAWSSRSGGVGYTF.

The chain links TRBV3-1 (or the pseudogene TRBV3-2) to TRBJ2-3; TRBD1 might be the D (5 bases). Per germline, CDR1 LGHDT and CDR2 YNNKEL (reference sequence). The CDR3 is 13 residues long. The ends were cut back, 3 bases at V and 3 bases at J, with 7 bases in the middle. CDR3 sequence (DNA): TGTGCCAGCAGCCAGGCAGGGACAGATACGCAGTATTTT. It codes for CASSQAGTDTQYF.

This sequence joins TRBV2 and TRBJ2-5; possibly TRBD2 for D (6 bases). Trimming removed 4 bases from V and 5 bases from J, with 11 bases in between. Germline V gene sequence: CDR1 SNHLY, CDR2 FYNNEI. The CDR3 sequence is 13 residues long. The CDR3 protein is CASSGLALETQYF. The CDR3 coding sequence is TGTGCCAGCAGTGGGCTAGCGTTGGAGACCCAGTACTTC. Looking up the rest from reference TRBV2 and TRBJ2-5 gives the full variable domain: EPEVTQTPSHQVTQMGQEVILRCVPISNHLYFYWYRQILGQKVEFLVSFYNNEISEKSEIFDDQFSVERPDGSNFTLKIRSTKLEDSAMYFCASSGLALETQYFGPGTRLLVL.